A selection of T cell receptor beta chains follows, all from one sample in a study of tumor-infiltrating lymphocytes in primary liver carcinoma. TCRdb analysed the multiplex PCR reads with MiXCR anew, one entry per CDR3 protein. The repertoire holds 70,000 to 95,000 distinct CDR3 sequences, with about 70% as singletons. Sequenced: liver tumor tissue from sampling region 4. The receptors here all came from a man aged 35 to 55 with primary liver carcinoma and hepatitis B virus infection. Each CDR3 is given with its conserved first and last residue. The order of the fields is J gene, D gene, clone size, V gene, CDR3 protein, CDR3 DNA. The D gene is left open where the match is weak. Size is omitted from some rows. Given values are once, few, many or a class for expanded clones.

j_call: TRBJ2-3
d_call: .
clone_size: many
v_call: TRBV12-3/TRBV12-4
cdr3_aa: CASKKVPSTDTQYF
cdr3_nt: TGTGCCAGCAAAAAGGTTCCGAGCACAGATACGCAGTATTTT

j_call: TRBJ2-1
d_call: TRBD2
clone_size: .
v_call: TRBV29-1
cdr3_aa: CSVLKAGRSDEQFF
cdr3_nt: TGCAGCGTCCTCAAAGCGGGAAGGTCAGATGAGCAGTTCTTC

j_call: TRBJ2-3
d_call: .
clone_size: .
v_call: TRBV5-4
cdr3_aa: CASSSPGRWSTDTQYF
cdr3_nt: TGCGCCAGCAGCTCTCCGGGACGTTGGAGCACAGATACGCAGTATTTT

j_call: TRBJ2-5
d_call: TRBD1
clone_size: .
v_call: TRBV7-9
cdr3_aa: CTSSLGDRGLQETQYF
cdr3_nt: TGTACCAGCAGCTTGGGGGACAGGGGACTCCAAGAGACCCAGTACTTC

j_call: TRBJ2-4
d_call: .
clone_size: .
v_call: TRBV15
cdr3_aa: CATSIENIQYF
cdr3_nt: TGTGCCACCAGTATAGAAAACATTCAGTACTTC

j_call: TRBJ1-1
d_call: .
clone_size: .
v_call: TRBV29-1
cdr3_aa: CSVKINTYTEAFF
cdr3_nt: TGCAGCGTTAAGATCAACACCTACACTGAAGCTTTCTTT

j_call: TRBJ2-7
d_call: TRBD2
clone_size: many
v_call: TRBV10-2
cdr3_aa: CASSPTSGSYEQYF
cdr3_nt: TGCGCCAGCAGCCCGACTAGCGGGAGCTACGAGCAGTACTTC

j_call: TRBJ2-3
d_call: .
clone_size: .
v_call: TRBV6-2/TRBV6-3
cdr3_aa: CATSQGRNQPQYF
cdr3_nt: TGTGCCACCAGCCAGGGACGGAATCAGCCCCAGTATTTT

j_call: TRBJ2-7
d_call: TRBD1
clone_size: .
v_call: TRBV18
cdr3_aa: CASSPRGQGYEQYF
cdr3_nt: TGTGCCAGCTCACCTCGGGGACAGGGCTACGAGCAGTACTTC

j_call: TRBJ1-6
d_call: TRBD1
clone_size: many
v_call: TRBV7-8
cdr3_aa: CASSLVSAGGSPLHF
cdr3_nt: TGTGCCAGCAGCTTAGTGAGTGCAGGGGGATCACCCCTCCACTTT

j_call: TRBJ1-4
d_call: .
clone_size: many
v_call: TRBV28
cdr3_aa: CASSFPRGSTNEKLFF
cdr3_nt: TGTGCCAGCAGTTTCCCCAGGGGTTCTACTAATGAAAAACTGTTTTTT

j_call: TRBJ2-7
d_call: .
clone_size: few
v_call: TRBV15
cdr3_aa: CATSSFGGTYEQYF
cdr3_nt: TGTGCCACCAGCTCCTTTGGGGGGACGTACGAGCAGTACTTC

j_call: TRBJ1-5
d_call: .
clone_size: many
v_call: TRBV7-9
cdr3_aa: CASSADGGNQPQHF
cdr3_nt: TGTGCCAGCAGTGCGGACGGGGGGAATCAGCCCCAGCATTTT

j_call: TRBJ2-1
d_call: .
clone_size: .
v_call: TRBV6-2/TRBV6-3
cdr3_aa: CASIRGPLYNGQFF
cdr3_nt: TGTGCCAGCATCAGGGGCCCTCTTTACAATGGGCAGTTCTTC

j_call: TRBJ2-7
d_call: .
clone_size: many
v_call: TRBV10-3
cdr3_aa: CATRAAASSYEQYF
cdr3_nt: TGTGCCACCAGAGCAGCGGCATCCTCCTACGAGCAGTACTTC

j_call: TRBJ2-7
d_call: TRBD1
clone_size: medium-sized
v_call: TRBV4-1
cdr3_aa: CASSPTGGGWEEQYF
cdr3_nt: TGCGCCAGCAGCCCCACAGGGGGCGGTTGGGAAGAGCAGTACTTC

j_call: TRBJ2-3
d_call: .
clone_size: few
v_call: TRBV5-1
cdr3_aa: CASRKDPTSTDTQYF
cdr3_nt: TGCGCCAGCAGAAAGGACCCGACTAGCACAGATACGCAGTATTTT

j_call: TRBJ1-5
d_call: .
clone_size: .
v_call: TRBV6-5
cdr3_aa: CASRPFITDSIQPQHF
cdr3_nt: TGTGCCAGCCGCCCCTTCATAACGGACAGCATTCAGCCCCAGCATTTT

j_call: TRBJ2-2
d_call: .
clone_size: .
v_call: TRBV11-2
cdr3_aa: CAGSTNTGELFF
cdr3_nt: TGTGCCGGCAGCACAAACACCGGGGAGCTATTTTTC

j_call: TRBJ1-5
d_call: .
clone_size: .
v_call: TRBV6-6
cdr3_aa: CASSHRVEYSHKPQHF
cdr3_nt: TGTGCCAGCAGTCACCGAGTAGAGTATAGCCATAAGCCCCAGCATTTT

j_call: TRBJ2-2
d_call: TRBD2
clone_size: .
v_call: TRBV6-5
cdr3_aa: CASRGSGGGTWELFF
cdr3_nt: TGTGCCAGCAGGGGTAGCGGGGGCGGGACCTGGGAGCTGTTTTTT

j_call: TRBJ1-2
d_call: .
clone_size: once
v_call: TRBV4-2
cdr3_aa: CATSQDRTGGYGYTF
cdr3_nt: TGTGCCACCAGCCAAGATCGTACGGGGGGCTATGGCTACACCTTC

j_call: TRBJ2-1
d_call: TRBD2
clone_size: many
v_call: TRBV6-2/TRBV6-3
cdr3_aa: CASSITGGVFFNEQFF
cdr3_nt: TGTGCCAGCAGTATAACGGGAGGGGTTTTCTTTAATGAGCAGTTCTTC

j_call: TRBJ2-3
d_call: .
clone_size: many
v_call: TRBV14
cdr3_aa: CASSQRGSGPSTDTQYF
cdr3_nt: TGTGCCAGCAGCCAAAGGGGGAGCGGACCTTCCACAGATACGCAGTATTTT

j_call: TRBJ2-1
d_call: .
clone_size: .
v_call: TRBV4-2
cdr3_aa: CASSQGLKLLGNEQFF
cdr3_nt: TGTGCCAGCAGCCAAGGACTTAAATTGTTGGGCAATGAGCAGTTCTTC

j_call: TRBJ2-3
d_call: TRBD2
clone_size: .
v_call: TRBV28
cdr3_aa: CASSSGTSGERADTQCF
cdr3_nt: TGTGCCAGCAGTTCCGGGACTAGCGGGGAGAGGGCAGATACGCAGTGTTTT

j_call: TRBJ2-3
d_call: .
clone_size: .
v_call: TRBV6-5
cdr3_aa: CASMTAGLTDMQYF
cdr3_nt: TGTGCCAGCATGACAGCGGGCCTCACGGATATGCAGTATTTT

j_call: TRBJ1-1
d_call: .
clone_size: .
v_call: TRBV6-6
cdr3_aa: CAISYGSTVNTEAFF
cdr3_nt: TGTGCCATCAGTTACGGGTCTACCGTCAACACTGAAGCTTTCTTT

j_call: TRBJ1-2
d_call: .
clone_size: .
v_call: TRBV11-2
cdr3_aa: CASGLDGNYGYTF
cdr3_nt: TGTGCCAGCGGCTTAGATGGGAACTATGGCTACACATTC

j_call: TRBJ2-4
d_call: .
clone_size: many
v_call: TRBV29-1
cdr3_aa: CSVDVEGQAYF
cdr3_nt: TGCAGCGTTGACGTGGAGGGCCAGGCATACTTC

j_call: TRBJ2-1
d_call: .
clone_size: .
v_call: TRBV29-1
cdr3_aa: CIVGPSSSSYNEQFF
cdr3_nt: TGCATCGTGGGGCCTTCCTCCAGCTCCTACAATGAGCAGTTCTTC

j_call: TRBJ2-7
d_call: TRBD1
clone_size: many
v_call: TRBV7-9
cdr3_aa: CASSPWDRANSYEQYF
cdr3_nt: TGTGCCAGCAGCCCCTGGGACAGGGCCAACTCCTACGAGCAGTACTTC

j_call: TRBJ2-3
d_call: .
clone_size: .
v_call: TRBV11-3
cdr3_aa: CASSLDSGTDMQYF
cdr3_nt: TGCGCCAGCAGCTTAGACTCCGGGACGGATATGCAGTATTTT

j_call: TRBJ2-3
d_call: TRBD2
clone_size: many
v_call: TRBV5-6
cdr3_aa: CASSLGGLLPGDTQYF
cdr3_nt: TGTGCCAGCAGCTTGGGGGGACTACTCCCCGGAGATACGCAGTATTTT

j_call: TRBJ2-5
d_call: TRBD1
clone_size: many
v_call: TRBV28
cdr3_aa: CASSSQGDQETQYF
cdr3_nt: TGTGCCAGCAGTTCACAGGGGGACCAAGAGACCCAGTACTTC

j_call: TRBJ1-6
d_call: .
clone_size: many
v_call: TRBV28
cdr3_aa: CAISTGGFGSPLHF
cdr3_nt: TGTGCCATCTCTACGGGGGGGTTTGGGTCACCCCTCCACTTT

j_call: TRBJ1-1
d_call: .
clone_size: many
v_call: TRBV28
cdr3_aa: CASSLETEAFF
cdr3_nt: TGTGCCAGCAGTTTAGAAACTGAAGCTTTCTTT

j_call: TRBJ2-1
d_call: .
clone_size: .
v_call: TRBV29-1
cdr3_aa: CSVDDSRPPYNERFF
cdr3_nt: TGCAGCGTTGACGACTCCCGACCCCCTTACAATGAGCGGTTCTTC

j_call: TRBJ2-3
d_call: .
clone_size: .
v_call: TRBV18
cdr3_aa: CASSPPVGGTDMQYF
cdr3_nt: TGTGCCAGCTCACCACCCGTCGGGGGCACAGATATGCAGTATTTT

j_call: TRBJ2-5
d_call: TRBD2
clone_size: many
v_call: TRBV29-1
cdr3_aa: CGVLLAGSQETQYF
cdr3_nt: TGCGGCGTCCTACTAGCGGGATCCCAAGAGACCCAGTACTTC

j_call: TRBJ2-5
d_call: .
clone_size: .
v_call: TRBV11-2
cdr3_aa: CASSLDWGRAQYF
cdr3_nt: TGTGCCAGCAGCTTAGACTGGGGCAGGGCCCAGTACTTC

j_call: TRBJ2-2
d_call: TRBD2
clone_size: many
v_call: TRBV5-4
cdr3_aa: CASSLGLAGTGELFF
cdr3_nt: TGTGCCAGCAGCTTGGGACTAGCGGGCACCGGGGAGCTGTTTTTT

j_call: TRBJ2-3
d_call: .
clone_size: medium-sized
v_call: TRBV11-2
cdr3_aa: CASSPLAASTDTQYF
cdr3_nt: TGTGCCAGCAGCCCATTAGCGGCTAGCACAGATACGCAGTATTTT